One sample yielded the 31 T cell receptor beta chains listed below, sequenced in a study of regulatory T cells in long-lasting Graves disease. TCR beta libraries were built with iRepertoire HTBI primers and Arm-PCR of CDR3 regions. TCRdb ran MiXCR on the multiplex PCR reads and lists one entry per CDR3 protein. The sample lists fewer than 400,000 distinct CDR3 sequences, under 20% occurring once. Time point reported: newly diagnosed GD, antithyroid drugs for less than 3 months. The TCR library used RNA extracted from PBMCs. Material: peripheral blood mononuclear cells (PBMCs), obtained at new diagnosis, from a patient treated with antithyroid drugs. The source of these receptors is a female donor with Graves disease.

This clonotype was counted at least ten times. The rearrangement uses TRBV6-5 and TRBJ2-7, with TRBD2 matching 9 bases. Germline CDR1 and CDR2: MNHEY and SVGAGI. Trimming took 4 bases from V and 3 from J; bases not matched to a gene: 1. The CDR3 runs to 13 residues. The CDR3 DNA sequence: TGTGCCAGCAGTTTTAGCGGGGGCTACGAGCAGTACTTC. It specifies CASSFSGGYEQYF.

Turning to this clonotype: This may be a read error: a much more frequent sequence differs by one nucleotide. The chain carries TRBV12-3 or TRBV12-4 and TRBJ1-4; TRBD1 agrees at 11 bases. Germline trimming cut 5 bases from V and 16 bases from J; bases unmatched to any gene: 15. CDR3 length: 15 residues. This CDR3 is CASSDRDRGTSVQFF. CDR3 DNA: TGTGCCAGCAGTGATCGGGACAGGGGGACTAGCGTGCAGTTTTTT.

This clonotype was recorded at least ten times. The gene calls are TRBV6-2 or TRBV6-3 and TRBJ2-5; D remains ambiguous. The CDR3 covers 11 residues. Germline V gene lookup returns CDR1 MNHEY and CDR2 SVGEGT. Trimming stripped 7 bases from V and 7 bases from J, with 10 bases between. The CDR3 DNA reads TGTGCCAGCACCCCCTCGGCGACCCAGTACTTC. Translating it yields CASTPSATQYF.

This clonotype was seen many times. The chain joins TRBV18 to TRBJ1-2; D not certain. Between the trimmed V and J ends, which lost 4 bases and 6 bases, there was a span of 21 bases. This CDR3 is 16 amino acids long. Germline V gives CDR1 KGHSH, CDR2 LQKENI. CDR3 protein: CASSLITGSLFDGYTF. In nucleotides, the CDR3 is TGTGCCAGCTCACTGATTACGGGGTCACTCTTCGATGGCTACACCTTC.

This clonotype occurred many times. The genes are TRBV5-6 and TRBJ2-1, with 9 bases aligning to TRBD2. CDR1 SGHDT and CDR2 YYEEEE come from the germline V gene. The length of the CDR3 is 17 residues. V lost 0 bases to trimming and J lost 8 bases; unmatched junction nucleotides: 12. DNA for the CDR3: TGTGCCAGCAGCTTGGGGTTAGCGGGAGTATTCAGTCATGAGCAGTTCTTC. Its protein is CASSLGLAGVFSHEQFF. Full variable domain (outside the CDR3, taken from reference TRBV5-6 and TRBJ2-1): DAGVTQSPTHLIKTRGQQVTLRCSPKSGHDTVSWYQQALGQGPQFIFQYYEEEERQRGNFPDRFSGHQFPNYSSELNVNALLLGDSALYLCASSLGLAGVFSHEQFFGPGTRLTVL.

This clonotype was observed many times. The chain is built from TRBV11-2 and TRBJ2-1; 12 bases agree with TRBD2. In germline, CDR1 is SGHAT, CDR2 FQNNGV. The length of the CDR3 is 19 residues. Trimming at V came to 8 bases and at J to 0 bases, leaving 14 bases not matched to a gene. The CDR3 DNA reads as TGTGCCAGCTATAGGACTAGCGGGATGGGGGGTGTCTCCTACAATGAGCAGTTCTTC. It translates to CASYRTSGMGGVSYNEQFF.

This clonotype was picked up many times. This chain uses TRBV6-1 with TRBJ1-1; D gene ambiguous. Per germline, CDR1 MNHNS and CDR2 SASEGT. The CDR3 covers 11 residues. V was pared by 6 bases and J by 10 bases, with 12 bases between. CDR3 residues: CASRLGLVAFF. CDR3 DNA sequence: TGTGCCAGCAGGCTTGGGTTGGTAGCTTTCTTT.

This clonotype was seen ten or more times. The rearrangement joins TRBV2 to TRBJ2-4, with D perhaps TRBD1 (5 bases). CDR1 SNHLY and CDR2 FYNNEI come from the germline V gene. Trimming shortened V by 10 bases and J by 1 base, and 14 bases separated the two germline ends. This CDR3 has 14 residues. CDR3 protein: CAIKGHRAKNIQYF. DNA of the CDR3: TGTGCCATCAAGGGGCATCGGGCCAAAAACATTCAGTACTTC.

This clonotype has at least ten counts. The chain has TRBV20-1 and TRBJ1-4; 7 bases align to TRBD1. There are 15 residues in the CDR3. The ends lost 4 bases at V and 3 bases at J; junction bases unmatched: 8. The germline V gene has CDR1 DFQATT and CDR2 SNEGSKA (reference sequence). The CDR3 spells CSATSEGTANEKLFF. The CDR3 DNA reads TGCAGTGCTACCTCGGAGGGGACAGCTAATGAAAAACTGTTTTTT.

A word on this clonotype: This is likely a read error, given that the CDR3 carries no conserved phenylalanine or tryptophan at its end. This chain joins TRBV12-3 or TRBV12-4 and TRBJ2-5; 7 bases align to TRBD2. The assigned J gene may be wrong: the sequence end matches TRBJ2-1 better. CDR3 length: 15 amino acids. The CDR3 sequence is CASSLGGRLINEQFL. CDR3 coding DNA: TGTGCCAGCAGTTTGGGCGGGAGACTGATCAATGAGCAGTTCCTC.

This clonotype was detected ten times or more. Here the CDR3 DNA reads TGTGCCAGCAGTGACGAGGATAGTCCCTACAATGAGCAGTTCTTC. This sequence encodes CASSDEDSPYNEQFF. The chain employs TRBV6-4 and TRBJ2-1; D remains unclear. From germline, CDR1 is MRHNA and CDR2 SNTAGT. The V end lost 2 bases, the J end lost 2 bases, and 10 bases lay between the germline ends. The CDR3 is 15 residues long.

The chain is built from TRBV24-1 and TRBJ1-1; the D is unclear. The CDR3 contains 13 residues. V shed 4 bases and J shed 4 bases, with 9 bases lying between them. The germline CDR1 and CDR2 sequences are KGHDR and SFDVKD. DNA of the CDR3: TGTGCCACCAGTGAAAGGGATCTCACTGAAGCTTTCTTT. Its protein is CATSERDLTEAFF.

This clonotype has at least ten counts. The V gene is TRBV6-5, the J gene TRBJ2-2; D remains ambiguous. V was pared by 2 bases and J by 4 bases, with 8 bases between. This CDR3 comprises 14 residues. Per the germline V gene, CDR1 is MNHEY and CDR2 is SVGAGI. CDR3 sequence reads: CASSYVSGTGELFF. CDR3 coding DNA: TGTGCCAGCAGTTACGTTTCAGGCACCGGGGAGCTGTTTTTT.

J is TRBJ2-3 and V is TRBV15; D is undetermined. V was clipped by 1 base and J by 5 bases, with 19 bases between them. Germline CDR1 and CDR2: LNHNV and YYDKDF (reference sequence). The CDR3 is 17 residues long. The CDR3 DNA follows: TGTGCCACCAGCAGAGCGCAGGCAGGTCCCCTGGGAGATACGCAGTATTTT. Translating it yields CATSRAQAGPLGDTQYF.

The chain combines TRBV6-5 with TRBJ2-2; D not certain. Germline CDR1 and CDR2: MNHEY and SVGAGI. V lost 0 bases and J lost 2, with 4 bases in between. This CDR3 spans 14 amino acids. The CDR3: CASSYSDNTGELFF. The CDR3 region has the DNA TGTGCCAGCAGTTACTCCGACAACACCGGGGAGCTGTTTTTT.

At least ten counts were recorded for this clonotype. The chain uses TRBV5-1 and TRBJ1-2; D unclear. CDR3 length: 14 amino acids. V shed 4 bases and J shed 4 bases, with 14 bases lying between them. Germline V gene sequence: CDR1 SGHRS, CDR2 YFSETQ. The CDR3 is CASSLDGVSYGYTF. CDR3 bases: TGCGCCAGCAGCCTCGACGGCGTATCCTATGGCTACACCTTC.

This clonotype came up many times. CDR3 in DNA: TGTGCCACCAGCAGAGATCGGGACAGGTACTACAATGAGCAGTTCTTC. Translated, it gives CATSRDRDRYYNEQFF. This chain connects TRBV15 to TRBJ2-1, with TRBD1 matching 8 bases. The length of the CDR3 is 16 residues. The germline gives CDR1 LNHNV, CDR2 YYDKDF (reference sequence). The ends lost 0 bases at V and 3 bases at J; junction bases unmatched: 4. The whole variable domain, remainder taken from reference TRBV15 and TRBJ2-1, is DAMVIQNPRYQVTQFGKPVTLSCSQTLNHNVMYWYQQKSSQAPKLLFHYYDKDFNNEADTPDNFQSRRPNTSFCFLDIRSPGLGDTAMYLCATSRDRDRYYNEQFFGPGTRLTVL.

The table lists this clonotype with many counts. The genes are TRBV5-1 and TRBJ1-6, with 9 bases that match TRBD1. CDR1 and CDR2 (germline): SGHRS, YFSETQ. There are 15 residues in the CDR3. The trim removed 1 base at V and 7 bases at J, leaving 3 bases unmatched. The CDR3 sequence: CASSLSGTGNSPLHF. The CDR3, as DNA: TGCGCCAGCAGCTTGTCGGGGACAGGGAATTCACCCCTCCACTTT.

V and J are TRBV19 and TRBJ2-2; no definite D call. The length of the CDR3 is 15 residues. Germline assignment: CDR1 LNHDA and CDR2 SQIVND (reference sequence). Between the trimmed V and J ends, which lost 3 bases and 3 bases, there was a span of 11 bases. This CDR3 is CASSMLGWDTGELFF. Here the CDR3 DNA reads TGTGCCAGTAGTATGCTGGGGTGGGACACCGGGGAGCTGTTTTTT. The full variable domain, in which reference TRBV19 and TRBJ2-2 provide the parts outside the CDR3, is DGGITQSPKYLFRKEGQNVTLSCEQNLNHDAMYWYRQDPGQGLRLIYYSQIVNDFQKGDIAEGYSVSREKKESFPLTVTSAQKNPTAFYLCASSMLGWDTGELFFGEGSRLTVL.

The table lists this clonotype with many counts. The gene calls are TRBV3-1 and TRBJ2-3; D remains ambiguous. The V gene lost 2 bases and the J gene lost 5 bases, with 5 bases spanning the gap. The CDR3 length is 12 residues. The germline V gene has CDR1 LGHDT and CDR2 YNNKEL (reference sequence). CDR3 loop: CASSQTRDTQYF. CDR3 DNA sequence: TGTGCCAGCAGCCAAACCAGAGATACGCAGTATTTT.

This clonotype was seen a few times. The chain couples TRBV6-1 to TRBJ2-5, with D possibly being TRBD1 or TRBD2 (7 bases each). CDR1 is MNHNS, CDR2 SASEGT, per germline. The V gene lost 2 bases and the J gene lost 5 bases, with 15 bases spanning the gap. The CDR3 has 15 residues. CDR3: CASSEIPQGGETQYF. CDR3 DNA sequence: TGTGCCAGCAGTGAAATCCCCCAGGGGGGGGAGACCCAGTACTTC.

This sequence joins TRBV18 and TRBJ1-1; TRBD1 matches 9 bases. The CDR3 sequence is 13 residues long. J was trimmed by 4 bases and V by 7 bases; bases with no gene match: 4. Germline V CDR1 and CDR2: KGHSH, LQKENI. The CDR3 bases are TGTGCCAGCTTCGACAGGGGGGGCACTGAAGCTTTCTTT. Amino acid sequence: CASFDRGGTEAFF.

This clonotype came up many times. Here the CDR3 DNA reads TGTGCCAGCCTTGGGGCAGGGCGTCGTACGCAGTATTTT. Its translation: CASLGAGRRTQYF. This chain connects TRBV27 to TRBJ2-3, with a tentative D call TRBD1 (5 bases). Trimming left V 8 bases short and J 8 bases short, with 17 bases between. This CDR3 region has 13 residues. The germline V gene encodes CDR1 MNHEY and CDR2 SMNVEV (reference sequence).

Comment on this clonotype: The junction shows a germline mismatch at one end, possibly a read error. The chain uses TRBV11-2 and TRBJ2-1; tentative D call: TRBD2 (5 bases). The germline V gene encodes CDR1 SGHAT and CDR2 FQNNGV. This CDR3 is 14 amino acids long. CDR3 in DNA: TGTGCCAGCAGCCCCTCGGTCCGCCGGGATGAACAGTTCTTC. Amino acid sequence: CASSPSVRRDEQFF.

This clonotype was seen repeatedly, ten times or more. CDR3 in DNA: TGCAGCGTCGGACGCCAGACAGATAACACTGAAGCTTTCTTT. This gives the protein CSVGRQTDNTEAFF. V gene TRBV29-1 combines with J gene TRBJ1-1, with D perhaps matching TRBD1 (5 bases). Germline V gene lookup returns CDR1 SQVTM and CDR2 ANQGSEA. V was shortened by 6 bases and J by 2 bases, with 16 bases between the two germline ends. This CDR3 contains 14 residues. The full variable domain, completed using reference TRBV29-1 and TRBJ1-1, is SAVISQKPSRDICQRGTSLTIQCQVDSQVTMMFWYRQQPGQSLTLIATANQGSEATYESGFVIDKFPISRPNLTFSTLTVSNMSPEDSSIYLCSVGRQTDNTEAFFGQGTRLTVV.

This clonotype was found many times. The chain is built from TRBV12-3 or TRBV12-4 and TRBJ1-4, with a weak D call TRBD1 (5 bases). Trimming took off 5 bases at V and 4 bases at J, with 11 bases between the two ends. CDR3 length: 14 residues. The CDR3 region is CASSRTLGNEKLFF. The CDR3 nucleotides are TGTGCCAGCAGTCGGACATTGGGTAATGAAAAACTGTTTTTT.

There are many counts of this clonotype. The CDR3 DNA follows: TGTGCCAGTGAGGGAGACAGGCAAGAGACCCAGTACTTC. It encodes CASEGDRQETQYF. This chain connects TRBV28 to TRBJ2-5, with D perhaps matching TRBD1 (6 bases). The CDR3 consists of 13 residues. V lost 9 bases to trimming and J lost 2 bases, with 13 bases between them. Germline V gene data show CDR1 as MDHEN and CDR2 as SYDVKM.

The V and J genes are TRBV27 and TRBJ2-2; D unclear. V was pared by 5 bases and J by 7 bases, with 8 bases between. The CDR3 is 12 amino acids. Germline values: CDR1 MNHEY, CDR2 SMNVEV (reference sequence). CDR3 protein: CASSPHLGELFF. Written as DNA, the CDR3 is TGTGCCAGCAGTCCGCATCTCGGGGAGCTGTTTTTT.

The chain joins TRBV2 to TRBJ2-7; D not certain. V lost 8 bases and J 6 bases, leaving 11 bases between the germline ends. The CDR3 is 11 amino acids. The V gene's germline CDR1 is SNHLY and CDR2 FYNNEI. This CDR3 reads CASSGSSEQYF. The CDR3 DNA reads TGTGCCAGCTCGGGCTCTTCCGAGCAGTACTTC.

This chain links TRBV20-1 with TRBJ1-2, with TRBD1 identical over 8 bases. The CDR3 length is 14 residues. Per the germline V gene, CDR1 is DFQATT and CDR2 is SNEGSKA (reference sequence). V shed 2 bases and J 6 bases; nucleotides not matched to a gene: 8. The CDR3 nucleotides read TGCAGTGCTAGAAGGGCAGGGGGCGCAGATGGCTACACCTTC. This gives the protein CSARRAGGADGYTF.

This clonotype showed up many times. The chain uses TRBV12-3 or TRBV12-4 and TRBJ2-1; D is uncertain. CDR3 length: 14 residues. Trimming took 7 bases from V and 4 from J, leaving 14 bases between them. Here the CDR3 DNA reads TGTGCCAGCACCCCACGGGCATTATACAATGAGCAGTTCTTC. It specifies CASTPRALYNEQFF.